Listed below are T cell receptor beta chains from one sample, sequenced in a study of blood T cell repertoires in COVID-19. Using immunoSEQ multiplex PCR, the repertoire was profiled, and TCRdb retains in-frame clones only, with some absent. The table shows about 350,000 clones, with about nine tenths occurring only once. Material: PBMCs or T cells enriched from blood (not recorded which). These receptors were obtained from a woman aged 30 to 39 who had been exposed to COVID-19. CDR3s include the opening cysteine and the closing phenylalanine or tryptophan.

V gene	J gene	CDR3 protein
TRBV18	TRBJ2-7	CASSPGLAGAYEQYF
TRBV28	TRBJ2-1	CASSPRDRSYNEQFF
TRBV5-1	TRBJ2-6	CASSFLPGGPAGANVLTF
TRBV19	TRBJ2-7	CASSIAAGQGPQFYEQYF
TRBV28	TRBJ1-1	CASRSDRNTEAFF
TRBV28	TRBJ2-2	CASSSELAENTGELFF
TRBV28	TRBJ2-5	CASGSLTSGSGETQYF
TRBV3-1/TRBV3-2	TRBJ2-7	CASSQGPGAQLSYEQYF
TRBV19	TRBJ1-2	CASRSDRGSLYGYTF
TRBV2	TRBJ2-7	CASRSLGQVYEQYF
TRBV5-1	TRBJ2-1	CASSYNNEQFF
TRBV7-9	TRBJ1-1	CASSFMDRKAFF
TRBV5-8	TRBJ1-5	CASSRGILGTPTSAQHF
TRBV30	TRBJ1-2	CAWSTSLGTGHYGYTF
TRBV25-1	TRBJ1-2	CASSESRGPSYGYTF
TRBV5-1	TRBJ2-3	CASSLEGREGLADTQYF
TRBV2	TRBJ2-1	CATLFHNEQFF
TRBV28	TRBJ2-1	CASGAPQASYNEQFF
TRBV5-1	TRBJ1-6	CASSLAGGGIYNSPLHF
TRBV6-5	TRBJ1-5	CASSYSNSHQPQHF
TRBV18	TRBJ2-1	CASSPLMAGLPSISYNEQFF
TRBV27	TRBJ1-2	CASSLHTGGNYGYTF
TRBV28	TRBJ1-1	CASSLFEGASEAFF
TRBV18	TRBJ2-1	CASSPLDRDDEQFF
TRBV24-1	TRBJ2-3	CATSEPGTDTQYF
TRBV5-1	TRBJ1-1	CASSLAGVSTEAFF
TRBV28	TRBJ1-2	CATAAGGASNYGYTF
TRBV7-9	TRBJ1-5	CASSFQGAHQPQHF
TRBV11-1	TRBJ2-7	CASSFGPGQSYEQYF
TRBV28	TRBJ1-2	CASSEDIFYGYTF
TRBV3-1/TRBV3-2	TRBJ2-7	CASSPQGLSYEQYF
TRBV30	TRBJ2-3	CACPGQVAQYF
TRBV6-5	TRBJ2-7	CASSYWTSGSYEQYF
TRBV11-2	TRBJ2-4	CASSLSSAGGGKNIQYF
TRBV27	TRBJ2-1	CASSRDRGHEQFF
TRBV6-5	TRBJ2-7	CASSYGASGYYEQYF
TRBV19	TRBJ1-1	CASLGAVLDTEAFF
TRBV7-3	TRBJ2-7	CASSQGTSGRYEQYF
TRBV28	TRBJ2-4	CASSPGLFKLAKNIQYF
TRBV27	TRBJ2-7	CASSLSPGFGGEQYF
TRBV9	TRBJ2-7	CASSVQGDPNYEQYF
TRBV28	TRBJ1-1	CASSLGGINTEAFF
TRBV7-9	TRBJ2-1	CASSFPGTSGSNEQFF
TRBV12-2	TRBJ1-5	CASRLEGTGSPNQPQHF
TRBV10-2	TRBJ2-1	CASTPIGRVAGGEQFF
TRBV30	TRBJ2-7	CAWSLTGVEQYF
TRBV30	TRBJ1-6	CAWSPREREMFSPLHF
TRBV6-2/TRBV6-3	TRBJ2-1	CASSYTEFRDYYNEQFF
TRBV3-1/TRBV3-2	TRBJ2-7	CASSPSGYEQYF
TRBV3-1/TRBV3-2	TRBJ2-7	CASGGLAGKNYEQYF
TRBV5-8	TRBJ1-1	CASSLEGQNTEAFF
TRBV24-1	TRBJ1-1	CATSDYGTEAFF
TRBV5-1	TRBJ2-1	CASSLLAPNNEQFF